The 25 T cell receptor beta chains listed next were all sequenced from one sample in a study of graft-versus-host responses after intestinal transplantation. The method was immunoSEQ multiplex PCR; TCRdb's version includes in-frame clones alone and lacks a portion of them. Of 85,000 to 110,000 clones listed, under 95% are singletons. No antigens are known for them. The sequenced sample was unstimulated CD8+ T cells sorted from spleen or lymph node cells, obtained before intestinal transplant. The receptor source for this set is a human donor who received an intestinal transplant.

This clone was detected once. The chain couples TRBV2 to TRBJ1-1, with D maybe TRBD1 (6 bases). The CDR3 extends over 15 amino acids. V lost 2 bases and J 2 bases, leaving 12 bases between the germline ends. The germline CDR1 and CDR2 sequences are SNHLY and FYNNEI. DNA for the CDR3: TGTGCCAGCAGTGAACGTACAGGGTTCAACACTGAAGCTTTCTTT. Translation gives CASSERTGFNTEAFF.

The chain couples TRBV4-2 to TRBJ2-2; D not resolved. CDR1 is LGHNA and CDR2 is YNFKEQ in the germline V gene. The ends were cut back, 3 bases at V and 6 bases at J, with 5 bases in the middle. The CDR3 has 12 amino acids. CDR3 coding DNA: TGTGCCAGCAGCCATAACGCCGGGGAGCTGTTTTTT. This sequence encodes CASSHNAGELFF.

The CDR3 DNA is TGTGCCAGCACCAACGAAGGGACAGAAGAAGGCACCGGGGAGCTGTTTTTT. As protein: CASTNEGTEEGTGELFF. J is TRBJ2-2 and V is TRBV27; TRBD1 matches at 7 bases. The ends lost 7 bases at V and 4 bases at J; junction bases unmatched: 15. This CDR3 is built from 17 residues. Germline V CDR1 and CDR2: MNHEY, SMNVEV (reference sequence).

This chain uses TRBV27 with TRBJ2-1; 7 nucleotides match TRBD2. The trim removed 0 bases at V and 10 bases at J, leaving 3 bases unmatched. This CDR3 has 13 residues. Germline V gives CDR1 MNHEY, CDR2 SMNVEV (reference sequence). As DNA, the CDR3 is TGTGCCAGCAGTTTATCTACGGGAGGAGAGCAGTTCTTC. Its translation is CASSLSTGGEQFF.

The rearrangement joins TRBV9 to TRBJ1-3; 8 bases are a match to TRBD1. Trimming at V came to 4 bases and at J to 7 bases, leaving 7 bases not matched to a gene. The V gene's germline CDR1 is SGDLS and CDR2 YYNGEE. The CDR3 runs 14 residues. DNA of the CDR3: TGTGCCAGCAGCCCCGGACAGGGTTTGAACACCATATATTTT. It yields the protein CASSPGQGLNTIYF.

The chain links TRBV7-6 to TRBJ2-1; perhaps TRBD2 as D (7 bases). The V end lost 0 bases, the J end lost 8 bases, and 8 bases lay between the germline ends. CDR1 is SGHVS, CDR2 FNYEAQ, per germline. This CDR3 spans 13 amino acids. The CDR3 region has the DNA TGTGCCAGCAGCTTAGCGGGGGGGCATGAGCAGTTCTTC. Amino acid sequence: CASSLAGGHEQFF.

This chain links TRBV6-5 with TRBJ1-2; TRBD1 matches at 8 bases. CDR1 and CDR2 from the germline V gene are MNHEY and SVGAGI. Unmatched junction bases numbered 7, after V lost 5 bases and J lost 8 bases. There are 13 residues in the CDR3. In nucleotides, the CDR3 is TGTGCCAGCAGTGCAGGGGGCGCCAAGGGCTACACCTTC. Translating it yields CASSAGGAKGYTF.

V gene TRBV9 combines with J gene TRBJ2-1; D is uncertain. Germline V gene data show CDR1 as SGDLS and CDR2 as YYNGEE. This CDR3 is built from 15 residues. The V end lost 0 bases, the J end lost 5 bases, and 12 bases lay between the germline ends. CDR3 sequence (DNA): TGTGCCAGCAGCGTAGCTACCCCCCGGGACAATGAGCAGTTCTTC. Its translation: CASSVATPRDNEQFF.

The V and J genes are TRBV27 and TRBJ2-7; TRBD2 agrees at 8 bases. Losses at the gene ends were 2 bases for V and 7 bases for J; bases not matched to a gene: 10. Germline loops: CDR1 MNHEY, CDR2 SMNVEV (reference sequence). There are 15 residues in the CDR3. This CDR3 reads CASSLVGTSRVEQYF. The CDR3 nucleotides read TGTGCCAGCAGTTTAGTCGGGACTAGTAGGGTGGAGCAGTACTTC.

The sample holds one count of this clone. This chain connects TRBV30 to TRBJ2-7; D remains ambiguous. Germline V gene data show CDR1 as GTSNPN and CDR2 as SVGIG (reference sequence). CDR3 length equals 11 residues. V lost 5 bases and J lost 2, with 7 bases in between. The CDR3 sequence is CAWQTTYEQYF. Written as DNA, the CDR3 is TGTGCCTGGCAGACAACCTACGAGCAGTACTTC. Supplemented by reference TRBV30 and TRBJ2-7, the full variable domain reads SQTIHQWPATLVQPVGSPLSLECTVEGTSNPNLYWYRQAAGRGLQLLFYSVGIGQISSEVPQNLSASRPQDRQFILSSKKLLLSDSGFYLCAWQTTYEQYFGPGTRLTVT.

The chain uses TRBV5-1 and TRBJ2-2; 7 nucleotides agree with TRBD1. The CDR3 extends over 16 amino acids. V gave up 2 bases and J gave up 2 bases; unmatched junction bases: 6. CDR1 and CDR2 from the germline V gene are SGHRS and YFSETQ. The CDR3 loop is CASSLSRDSNTGELFF. The CDR3 nucleotides read TGCGCCAGCAGCTTATCCCGGGACAGTAACACCGGGGAGCTGTTTTTT.

The chain combines TRBV2 with TRBJ1-1; 10 bases map to TRBD1. The CDR3 is 17 amino acids. J gave up 0 bases and V 4 bases, and 8 bases lay outside the gene matches. Looked up from germline, CDR1 is SNHLY and CDR2 is FYNNEI. CDR3 DNA sequence: TGTGCCAGCAGTGTCCCGGGACAGGGGAAGGTGAACACTGAAGCTTTCTTT. As protein: CASSVPGQGKVNTEAFF.

The rearrangement joins TRBV6-5 to TRBJ1-1; D is undetermined. This CDR3 has 15 amino acids. V was trimmed by 0 bases and J by 2 bases, leaving 10 bases between them. The germline gives CDR1 MNHEY, CDR2 SVGAGI. For the CDR3, the DNA is TGTGCCAGCAGTTACTCGGCCGGGCCAAACACTGAAGCTTTCTTT. As protein: CASSYSAGPNTEAFF.

The V and J genes are TRBV5-1 and TRBJ2-1, with TRBD2 identical over 8 bases. After removal of 2 bases from V and 7 bases from J, the junction contained 5 bases not matched to a gene. This CDR3 has 14 amino acids. From germline, CDR1 is SGHRS and CDR2 YFSETQ. DNA for the CDR3: TGCGCCAGCAGCTTATCGGGGGGGGCAAATGAGCAGTTCTTC. It codes for CASSLSGGANEQFF. The full variable domain, in which reference TRBV5-1 and TRBJ2-1 provide the parts outside the CDR3, is KAGVTQTPRYLIKTRGQQVTLSCSPISGHRSVSWYQQTPGQGLQFLFEYFSETQRNKGNFPGRFSGRQFSNSRSEMNVSTLELGDSALYLCASSLSGGANEQFFGPGTRLTVL.

The chain carries TRBV5-6 and TRBJ1-2; TRBD1 matches at 7 bases. The CDR3 consists of 13 residues. The V gene's germline CDR1 is SGHDT and CDR2 YYEEEE. V shed 0 bases and J 7 bases; nucleotides not matched to a gene: 3. DNA of the CDR3: TGTGCCAGCAGCTTGGACAGGGGAGGTGGCTACACCTTC. The encoded protein is CASSLDRGGGYTF.

This clone is a singleton in its sample. The CDR3 loop is CASSIYGSSYEQYF. DNA of the CDR3: TGTGCCAGTAGTATTTACGGGAGCTCCTACGAGCAGTACTTC. V usage is TRBV19 and J usage is TRBJ2-7, with a possible D match to TRBD2 (6 bases). V was trimmed by 3 bases and J by 0 bases, leaving 9 bases between them. Germline CDR1 reads LNHDA; CDR2 reads SQIVND (reference sequence). The CDR3 is 14 residues long.

V and J are TRBV27 and TRBJ2-7, with 9 bases fitting TRBD1. With V trimmed by 2 bases and J by 4 bases, 6 bases remained unmatched. Germline CDR1 and CDR2: MNHEY and SMNVEV (reference sequence). The CDR3 consists of 15 residues. The CDR3 DNA is TGTGCCAGCAGTTTAAGGGACAGGGTTGGTTACGAGCAGTACTTC. Protein sequence: CASSLRDRVGYEQYF.

The chain uses TRBV11-1 and TRBJ1-1; the D is unclear. The CDR3 contains 13 residues. Germline V lookup: CDR1 SGHAT, CDR2 FQDESV (reference sequence). V was clipped by 5 bases and J by 11 bases, with 18 bases between them. The CDR3 coding sequence is TGTGCCAGCAGCCTCCTCTCCTCCGCGAGGGCTTTCTTT. Its protein is CASSLLSSARAFF.

The chain joins TRBV2 to TRBJ1-6, with a weak D call TRBD1 (6 bases). CDR1 and CDR2 from the germline V gene are SNHLY and FYNNEI. Trimming cost V 8 bases and J 7 bases, with 21 bases left between them. CDR3 length: 16 amino acids. CDR3: CASFQRTEINNSPLHF. The CDR3 coding sequence is TGTGCCAGCTTCCAACGGACAGAGATAAACAATTCACCCCTCCACTTT. The full variable domain, in which reference TRBV2 and TRBJ1-6 provide the parts outside the CDR3, is EPEVTQTPSHQVTQMGQEVILRCVPISNHLYFYWYRQILGQKVEFLVSFYNNEISEKSEIFDDQFSVERPDGSNFTLKIRSTKLEDSAMYFCASFQRTEINNSPLHFGNGTRLTVT.

The rearrangement links TRBV27 to TRBJ2-1, with D possibly matching TRBD2 (6 bases). This CDR3 is built from 13 residues. The germline V gene encodes CDR1 MNHEY and CDR2 SMNVEV (reference sequence). V dropped 6 bases and J dropped 9 bases, with 15 bases sitting between them. Here the CDR3 reads CASSDPGVREQFF. CDR3 DNA: TGTGCCAGCAGCGATCCGGGGGTCCGTGAGCAGTTCTTC.

The V call is TRBV13, the J call TRBJ2-1; tentative D call: TRBD1 (6 bases). Germline CDR1 is PRHDT and CDR2 is FYEKMQ (reference sequence). Trimming removed 4 bases from V and 9 bases from J, with 19 bases in between. The CDR3 consists of 15 residues. CDR3 region: CASSSNLDSQGEQFF. CDR3 bases: TGTGCCAGCAGCTCAAACTTGGACAGTCAAGGTGAGCAGTTCTTC.

The chain combines TRBV5-5 with TRBJ2-7; the D gene is possibly TRBD2 (5 bases). Per the germline V gene, CDR1 is SGHKS and CDR2 is YYEKEE (reference sequence). CDR3 length: 12 amino acids. V shed 5 bases and J shed 3 bases, with 9 bases lying between them. CDR3 DNA sequence: TGTGCCAGCAGACACGAGGGCTACGAGCAGTACTTC. It specifies CASRHEGYEQYF.

CDR3: CASSLGATPHGTQYF. CDR3 DNA: TGTGCCAGCAGCTTAGGGGCGACCCCCCATGGGACCCAGTACTTC. The J gene is TRBJ2-5, the V gene TRBV7-9; unclear D gene. V was trimmed by 1 base and J by 7 bases, leaving 16 bases between them. CDR3 length equals 15 residues. From germline, CDR1 is SEHNR and CDR2 FQNEAQ (reference sequence).

The chain is built from TRBV6-5 and TRBJ1-6; a weak D match, TRBD1 (6 bases). From germline, CDR1 is MNHEY and CDR2 SVGAGI. The CDR3 contains 14 residues. The ends were cut back, 6 bases at V and 3 bases at J, with 9 bases in the middle. The CDR3 loop reads CASSPDSYNSPLHF. The CDR3 DNA follows: TGTGCCAGCAGCCCGGACAGCTATAATTCACCCCTCCACTTT.

The rearrangement links TRBV7-9 to TRBJ1-5; no clear D gene. CDR1 SEHNR and CDR2 FQNEAQ come from the germline V gene (reference sequence). V gave up 5 bases and J gave up 0 bases, with 8 bases separating them. The CDR3 consists of 14 residues. This CDR3 reads CASSQENSNQPQHF. CDR3 DNA sequence: TGTGCCAGCAGCCAGGAGAATAGCAATCAGCCCCAGCATTTT.